The 18 T cell receptor beta chains below come from one sample, sequenced in a study of T cell repertoires in cytomegalovirus infection. One entry per CDR3 protein results from TCRdb running MiXCR on the reads. The sample records some 180,000 distinct CDR3 sequences, 15% to 20% being singletons. Source material: CD8+ T cells from PBMCs. These receptors originate from a human donor in good health (CMV status not recorded). Some clones in this sample may be carry-over from other donors' samples.

This clonotype was found many times. V gene TRBV7-2 combines with J gene TRBJ2-1, with 10 bases identical to TRBD2. The CDR3 loop spans 14 amino acids. The junction had 6 bases not matched to a gene; V was cut back by 6 bases and J by 7 bases. Germline assignment: CDR1 SGHTA and CDR2 FQGNSA. CDR3 nucleotides: TGTGCCAGCAGGGGGACTAGCGAGAGGAATGAGCAGTTCTTC. Its translation: CASRGTSERNEQFF.

This clonotype appeared a few times. The gene calls are TRBV19 and TRBJ1-1, with D unclear. Germline assignment: CDR1 LNHDA and CDR2 SQIVND (reference sequence). The CDR3 sequence is 14 residues long. Between the trimmed V and J ends, which lost 7 bases and 1 base, there was a span of 13 bases. CDR3 sequence: CASTPAGENTEAFF. CDR3 sequence (DNA): TGTGCCAGTACCCCGGCCGGGGAGAACACTGAAGCTTTCTTT.

The chain uses TRBV28 and TRBJ2-7, with D perhaps TRBD1 (6 bases). Trimming pared 7 bases from V and 5 bases from J, leaving 12 bases between. CDR3 size: 12 residues. Germline values: CDR1 MDHEN, CDR2 SYDVKM. CDR3 region: CASTGTHNEQYF. CDR3 DNA sequence: TGTGCCAGCACGGGGACACACAACGAGCAGTACTTC.

The rearrangement uses TRBV5-6 and TRBJ2-5, with a possible D match to TRBD2 (5 bases). The CDR3 covers 15 residues. Germline CDR1 SGHDT, CDR2 YYEEEE. V was pared by 0 bases and J by 1 base, with 10 bases between. The CDR3 sequence is CASSLGGSFQETQYF. The DNA of the CDR3 is TGTGCCAGCAGCTTGGGTGGGAGCTTCCAAGAGACCCAGTACTTC.

V usage is TRBV13 and J usage is TRBJ1-5; 11 positions match TRBD1. The CDR3 runs 16 residues. With 2 bases clipped from V and 3 bases from J, the junction kept 3 bases outside the gene matches. Per germline, CDR1 PRHDT and CDR2 FYEKMQ (reference sequence). CDR3 bases: TGTGCCAGCAGCTTAAGGGGACAGGGGGACAATCAGCCCCAGCATTTT. Translated, it gives CASSLRGQGDNQPQHF.

This sequence joins TRBV12-3 or TRBV12-4 and TRBJ1-1; D is undetermined. The V and J ends lost 4 bases and 5 bases respectively, with 11 bases between them. This CDR3 is built from 13 residues. The CDR3 spells CASSSSGVTEAFF. The CDR3 DNA sequence: TGTGCCAGCAGTTCCTCTGGAGTAACTGAAGCTTTCTTT.

The chain couples TRBV7-8 to TRBJ1-4; D not resolved. CDR3 length: 13 amino acids. V gave up 7 bases and J gave up 5 bases, with 11 bases separating them. Per germline, CDR1 SGHVS and CDR2 FQNEAQ. CDR3 region: CASTPGPNEKLFF. CDR3 DNA sequence: TGTGCCAGCACCCCGGGTCCCAATGAAAAACTGTTTTTT. The full variable domain, with the rest looked up from reference TRBV7-8 and TRBJ1-4, is GAGVSQSPRYKVAKRGQDVALRCDPISGHVSLFWYQQALGQGPEFLTYFQNEAQLDKSGLPSDRFFAERPEGSVSTLKIQRTQQEDSAVYLCASTPGPNEKLFFGSGTQLSVL.

The CDR3 sequence: CASSLLQEVDTEAFF. In nucleotides, the CDR3 is TGTGCCAGCAGCTTGTTACAAGAGGTCGACACTGAAGCTTTCTTT. V is TRBV5-6 and J is TRBJ1-1; D unresolved. Germline-derived CDR1 and CDR2 are SGHDT and YYEEEE. Trimming removed 1 base from V and 3 bases from J, with 13 bases in between. The length of the CDR3 is 15 residues.

The V and J genes are TRBV28 and TRBJ1-5, with 8 bases fitting TRBD1. Trimming took 5 bases from V and 6 from J; bases not matched to a gene: 6. CDR1 is MDHEN and CDR2 is SYDVKM in the germline V gene. The CDR3 extends over 14 amino acids. CDR3: CASSPLQGAQPQHF. The CDR3 nucleotides are TGTGCCAGCAGTCCACTCCAGGGGGCTCAGCCCCAGCATTTT. Supplemented by reference TRBV28 and TRBJ1-5, the full variable domain reads DVKVTQSSRYLVKRTGEKVFLECVQDMDHENMFWYRQDPGLGLRLIYFSYDVKMKEKGDIPEGYSVSREKKERFSLILESASTNQTSMYLCASSPLQGAQPQHFGDGTRLSIL.

The V gene is TRBV5-6, the J gene TRBJ2-1; TRBD1 aligns across 10 bases. V trimming: 4 bases; J trimming: 4 bases; junction bases outside the gene matches: 8. Germline V lookup: CDR1 SGHDT, CDR2 YYEEEE. This CDR3 region has 16 residues. The CDR3 DNA is TGTGCCAGCAGCCCGTGGGGGACAGGGGTTTACAATGAGCAGTTCTTC. Translating it yields CASSPWGTGVYNEQFF.

The table lists this clonotype with a few counts. This rearrangement joins TRBV7-8 to TRBJ1-1, with D maybe TRBD1 (5 bases). The CDR3 covers 15 residues. Deletions cut 5 bases from V and 3 bases from J, with 16 bases between. Germline V gene data show CDR1 as SGHVS and CDR2 as FQNEAQ. The CDR3 DNA sequence: TGTGCCAGCAGCCCCCGTCGGAGAGGGGACACTGAAGCTTTCTTT. As protein: CASSPRRRGDTEAFF. Filled out from reference TRBV7-8 and TRBJ1-1, the complete variable domain reads GAGVSQSPRYKVAKRGQDVALRCDPISGHVSLFWYQQALGQGPEFLTYFQNEAQLDKSGLPSDRFFAERPEGSVSTLKIQRTQQEDSAVYLCASSPRRRGDTEAFFGQGTRLTVV.

This rearrangement joins TRBV29-1 to TRBJ1-1; D unresolved. The CDR3 sequence is 12 residues long. The ends were cut back, 4 bases at V and 7 bases at J, with 13 bases in the middle. CDR1 and CDR2 from the germline V gene are SQVTM and ANQGSEA. Written as DNA, the CDR3 is TGCAGCGTTGTAGGTTCGGCCGGTGAAGCTTTCTTT. Translated: CSVVGSAGEAFF.

The J gene is TRBJ2-7, the V gene TRBV10-3, with D possibly called TRBD1 or TRBD2 (6 bases each). Trimming pared 0 bases from V and 6 bases from J, leaving 18 bases between. Germline-derived CDR1 and CDR2 are ENHRY and SYGVKD. The CDR3 runs 16 residues. Written as DNA, the CDR3 is TGTGCCATCAGTGAGTCGAAGCACAGGGACTTTCGCGAGCAGTACTTC. Translating it yields CAISESKHRDFREQYF.

The V gene is TRBV29-1, the J gene TRBJ2-1; D is undetermined. Looked up from germline, CDR1 is SQVTM and CDR2 is ANQGSEA. This CDR3 has 9 residues. Trimming took off 5 bases at V and 7 bases at J, with 3 bases between the two ends. The CDR3 DNA is TGCAGCGTTATGAATGAGCAGTTCTTC. Translated: CSVMNEQFF.

The chain joins TRBV9 to TRBJ2-1; D perhaps matches TRBD2 (6 bases). Looked up from germline, CDR1 is SGDLS and CDR2 is YYNGEE. V shed 1 base and J shed 0 bases, with 20 bases lying between them. This CDR3 region has 19 residues. CDR3 region: CASSVPSVATSFSYNEQFF. The CDR3 DNA is TGTGCCAGCAGCGTACCATCTGTCGCGACTAGTTTCTCCTACAATGAGCAGTTCTTC.

V is TRBV5-1 and J is TRBJ2-7, with D possibly called TRBD1 or TRBD2 (6 bases each). CDR3 size: 13 residues. Germline V lookup: CDR1 SGHRS, CDR2 YFSETQ. V lost 0 bases and J lost 7, with 11 bases in between. The CDR3 spells CASSLDLGGEQYF. CDR3 DNA: TGCGCCAGCAGCTTGGACCTAGGGGGGGAGCAGTACTTC.

The chain is built from TRBV7-2 and TRBJ2-5, with 14 bases identical to TRBD2. This CDR3 has 16 residues. The germline V gene encodes CDR1 SGHTA and CDR2 FQGNSA. J was trimmed by 1 base and V by 5 bases; bases with no gene match: 3. As DNA, the CDR3 is TGTGCCAGCAGCCGGACTAGCGGGGGGATCCAAGAGACCCAGTACTTC. Protein: CASSRTSGGIQETQYF.

This clonotype was observed a few times. The rearrangement links TRBV11-2 to TRBJ1-1, with D possibly being TRBD1 (5 bases). Germline V gene sequence: CDR1 SGHAT, CDR2 FQNNGV. CDR3 length: 15 residues. V lost 5 bases and J 4 bases, leaving 17 bases between the germline ends. The CDR3 here is CASSRQLGGGTEAFF. In DNA form, the CDR3 reads TGTGCCAGCAGCCGACAACTAGGTGGGGGCACTGAAGCTTTCTTT.